The sequence of this T cell receptor (beta chain) was determined in a study of T cells in Graves' hyperthyroidism and ophthalmopathy. Study context: Once the initial diagnosis was made, peripheral blood was obtained before any treatment.

Study-wide points: The majority of expanded thyroid clonotypes above 0.001 also appeared in blood.

Germline V gene sequence: CDR1 LNHDA, CDR2 SQIVND (reference sequence). Trimming pared 5 bases from V and 0 bases from J, leaving 14 bases between. CDR3 length: 17 amino acids. Clinical symptoms, serum thyroxine and TRAb, thyroid ultrasound and orbital computed tomography were used for the diagnoses. It was RNA transcripts that yielded the amplified TCR beta CDR3 regions. The HTBI primer set drove a first-round RT-PCR of the TCR CDR3. One entry per CDR3 protein results from TCRdb running MiXCR on the multiplex PCR reads. The data show hundreds of thousands of distinct CDR3 sequences, with more than 15% seen just once and roughly 3.5% held by the top ten. Worth noting for this clonotype: The antigen remains undetermined.

Sequenced: blood. This chain uses TRBV19 with TRBJ2-6; no reliable D call. The clonotype originates from a woman between 40 and 50 years old with Graves' ophthalmopathy. The CDR3 loop reads CASSPWTGRSGANVLTF. In DNA form, the CDR3 reads TGTGCCAGTAGTCCCTGGACCGGTCGCTCTGGGGCCAACGTCCTGACTTTC.